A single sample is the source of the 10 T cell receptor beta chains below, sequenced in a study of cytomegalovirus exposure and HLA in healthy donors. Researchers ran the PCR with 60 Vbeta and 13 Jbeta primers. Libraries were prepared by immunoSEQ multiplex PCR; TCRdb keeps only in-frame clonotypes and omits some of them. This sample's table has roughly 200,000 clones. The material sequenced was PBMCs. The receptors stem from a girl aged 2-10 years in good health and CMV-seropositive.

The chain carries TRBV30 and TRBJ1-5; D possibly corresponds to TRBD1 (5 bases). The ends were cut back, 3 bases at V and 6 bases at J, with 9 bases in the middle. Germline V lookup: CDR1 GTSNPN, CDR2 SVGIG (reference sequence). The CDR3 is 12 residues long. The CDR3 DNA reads TGTGCCTGGAGAGGGGTTGGTCAGCCCCAGCATTTT. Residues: CAWRGVGQPQHF.

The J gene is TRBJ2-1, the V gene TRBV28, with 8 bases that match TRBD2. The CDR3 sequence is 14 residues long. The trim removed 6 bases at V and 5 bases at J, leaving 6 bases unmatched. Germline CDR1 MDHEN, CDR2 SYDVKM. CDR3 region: CASRSGSVDNEQFF. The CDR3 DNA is TGTGCCAGCAGAAGCGGGAGTGTCGACAATGAGCAGTTCTTC. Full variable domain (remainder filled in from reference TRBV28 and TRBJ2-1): DVKVTQSSRYLVKRTGEKVFLECVQDMDHENMFWYRQDPGLGLRLIYFSYDVKMKEKGDIPEGYSVSREKKERFSLILESASTNQTSMYLCASRSGSVDNEQFFGPGTRLTVL.

The CDR3 DNA is TGTGCCACCAGCAGAGATCTAGCCAAAAACATTCAGTACTTC. It codes for CATSRDLAKNIQYF. This chain links TRBV15 with TRBJ2-4; D is unresolved. Looked up from germline, CDR1 is LNHNV and CDR2 is YYDKDF (reference sequence). The CDR3 consists of 14 residues. Trimming took 0 bases from V and 0 from J, leaving 3 bases between them.

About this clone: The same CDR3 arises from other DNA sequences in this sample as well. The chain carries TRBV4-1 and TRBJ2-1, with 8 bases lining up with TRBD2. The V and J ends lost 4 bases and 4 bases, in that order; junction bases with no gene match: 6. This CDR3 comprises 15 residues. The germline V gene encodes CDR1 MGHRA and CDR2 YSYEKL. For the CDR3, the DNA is TGCGCCAGCAGCCCAACTAGCGGTCGGTACAATGAGCAGTTCTTC. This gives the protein CASSPTSGRYNEQFF.

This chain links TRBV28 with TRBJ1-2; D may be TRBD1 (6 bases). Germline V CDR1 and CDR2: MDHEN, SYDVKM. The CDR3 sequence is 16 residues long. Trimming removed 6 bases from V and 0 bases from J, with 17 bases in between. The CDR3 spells CASSRVDRHPNYGYTF. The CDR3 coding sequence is TGTGCCAGCAGCCGCGTCGACAGGCACCCTAACTATGGCTACACCTTC.

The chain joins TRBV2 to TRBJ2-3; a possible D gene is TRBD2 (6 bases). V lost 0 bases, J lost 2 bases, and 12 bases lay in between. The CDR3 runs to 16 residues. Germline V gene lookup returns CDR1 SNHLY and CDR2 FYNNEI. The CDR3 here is CASSEATGLHTDTQYF. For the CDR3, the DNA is TGTGCCAGCAGTGAAGCTACGGGACTCCACACAGATACGCAGTATTTT.

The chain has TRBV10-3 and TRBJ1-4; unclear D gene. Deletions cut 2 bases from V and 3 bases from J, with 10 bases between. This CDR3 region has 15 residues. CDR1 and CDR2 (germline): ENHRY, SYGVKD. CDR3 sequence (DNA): TGTGCCATCAGTGAGGGTGGCCGTCCTAATGAAAAACTGTTTTTT. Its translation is CAISEGGRPNEKLFF.

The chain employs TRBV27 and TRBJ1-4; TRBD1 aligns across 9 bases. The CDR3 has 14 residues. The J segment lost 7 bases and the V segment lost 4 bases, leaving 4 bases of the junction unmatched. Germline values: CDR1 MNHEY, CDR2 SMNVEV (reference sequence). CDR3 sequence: CASSSQGAGEKLFF. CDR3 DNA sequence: TGTGCCAGCAGTTCACAGGGGGCTGGTGAAAAACTGTTTTTT.

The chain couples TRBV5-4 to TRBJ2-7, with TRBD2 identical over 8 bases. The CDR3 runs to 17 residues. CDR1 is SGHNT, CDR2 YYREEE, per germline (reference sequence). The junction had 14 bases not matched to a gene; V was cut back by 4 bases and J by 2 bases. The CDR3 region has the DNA TGTGCCAGCAGCCCCCGACCCTCTCTAGCGGGCACCTACGAGCAGTACTTC. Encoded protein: CASSPRPSLAGTYEQYF.

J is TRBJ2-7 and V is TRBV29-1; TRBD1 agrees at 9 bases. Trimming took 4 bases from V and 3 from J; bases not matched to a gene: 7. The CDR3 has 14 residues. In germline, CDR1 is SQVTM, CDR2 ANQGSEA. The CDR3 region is CSVAGTGNFYEQYF. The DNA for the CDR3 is TGCAGCGTTGCCGGGACAGGGAATTTCTACGAGCAGTACTTC.